This TCR beta chain comes out of a study of breast tumors, draining lymph nodes, adjacent tissues (dated by TCRdb to the mid-2010s). Context from the whole study: TCR beta repertoires were compared across tumor, adjacent nontumor tissue and axillary lymph nodes obtained from breast cancer patients. In human breast cancer, the study set out to assess how tumor, surrounding tissue and draining lymph node repertoires relate to one another and whether T cells might be exchanged between them.

The CDR3 measures 15 amino acids from cysteine to phenylalanine. The CDR3 DNA has 45 bases and is translated from base 1. CDR1 SGDLS and CDR2 YYNGEE were looked up in the germline V gene. Cut back by 0 bases and 2 bases, the V and J ends lie 10 bases apart. For sequencing, an Illumina HiSeq 2000 was employed. Multiplex PCR amplification was used to build the TCR beta chain libraries. High-throughput sequencing was used to analyze the amplified TCR beta chain products. Using fastp at Q25 and MiXCR, TCRdb reprocessed the public reads and kept productive beta chains. Rows matching on CDR3 protein sequence are summarized as one entry with the most common DNA and genes. The sample data list 200,000 to 250,000 distinct CDR3 sequences, and less than 45% of these were observed just once. The leading ten clones occupy approximately 4% of the sample. The paper's findings and limits, for the study overall: The conclusion that tumor T cells originate in lymph nodes was presented as consistent with a hypothesis rather than as directly demonstrated. Tumor T-cell repertoires showed less diversity than lymph node repertoires and more diversity than nontumor tissue repertoires, and tumor T-cell repertoires showed preferential V and J gene usage. The data were judged consistent with most tumor T cells deriving from the lymph node and then expanding within tumor tissue. The similarity between tumor and nontumor tissue repertoires was significantly greater in luminal-like breast cancer than in basal-like breast cancer.

This clonotype was seen repeatedly, ten times or more. The antigen it binds to is not known. Per-base qualities were not stored, and no clone one base away is much larger. The axillary draining lymph nodes of breast cancer patients were the source of the lymph node samples. The sequence derives from a female donor with breast cancer. Some clones in this sample may be carry-over from other donors' samples. The chain joins TRBV9 to TRBJ2-3; the D region may be TRBD1 or TRBD2, each matching 5 bases equally. The sequenced material came from axillary lymph node tissue. At the DNA level, the sequence is TGTGCCAGCAGCGTAGTGGGGACCACCACAGATACGCAGTATTTT. Translated, it gives CASSVVGTTTDTQYF. The CDR3, completed at both ends by the reference TRBV9 and TRBJ2-3 genes, gives the full variable domain DSGVTQTPKHLITATGQRVTLRCSPRSGDLSVYWYQQSLDQGLQFLIQYYNGEERAKGNILERFSAQQFPDLHSELNLSSLELGDSALYFCASSVVGTTTDTQYFGPGTRLTVL.